This T cell receptor beta chain was captured by sequencing in a study of patients and donors after allogeneic stem cell transplantation (TCRdb year 2020). Trimming removed 0 bases from V and 3 bases from J, leaving 9 bases between the germline ends. CDR1 and CDR2 (SGHRS, YFSETQ) derive from the germline V gene. CDR3 length: 14 amino acids, cysteine to phenylalanine. Just the 42-base CDR3 DNA is kept, in frame starting at base 1. To note about this clonotype: Its binding antigen is unknown. The record has no base qualities; no much larger clone is one base away.

Libraries were made using RT-PCR. Reads for this sample came from a NextSeq 550. The raw public reads went through TCRdb reprocessing: fastp at Q25, MiXCR clone calling, in-frame beta chains kept. Each entry is one CDR3 protein sequence, shown with its most common DNA and genes. For this sample the table gives about 960,000 distinct CDR3 sequences, of which roughly 17% were detected only once. The top ten constitute approximately 5.9% of the sample. The sequenced material came from blood, either unsorted or a sorted T cell fraction (not recorded which). In this chain, TRBV5-1 is recombined with TRBJ1-1, with no confident D gene call. The source of this sequence is a human donor who was either an allogeneic HSCT recipient or a stem cell or donor lymphocyte infusion donor (not recorded which). It is not recorded whose cells these are; they may come from a transplant donor. The CDR3 region has the sequence CASSLGARDTEAFF. The nucleotide sequence is given as TGCGCCAGCAGCTTGGGCGCGAGGGACACTGAAGCTTTCTTT.